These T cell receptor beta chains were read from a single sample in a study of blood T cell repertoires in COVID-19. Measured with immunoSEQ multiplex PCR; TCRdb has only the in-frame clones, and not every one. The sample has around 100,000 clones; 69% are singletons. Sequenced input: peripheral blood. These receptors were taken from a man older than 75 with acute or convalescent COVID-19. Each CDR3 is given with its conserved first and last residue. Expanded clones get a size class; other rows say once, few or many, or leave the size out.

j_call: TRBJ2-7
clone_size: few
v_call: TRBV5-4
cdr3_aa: CASKPPGKFTEQYF

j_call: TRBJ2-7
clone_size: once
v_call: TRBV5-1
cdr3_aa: CASNPGLAGVEQYF

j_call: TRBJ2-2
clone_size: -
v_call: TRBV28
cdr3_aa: CASSFASGDTFF

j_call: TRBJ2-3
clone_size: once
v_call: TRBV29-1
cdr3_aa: CSVDLLDTQYF

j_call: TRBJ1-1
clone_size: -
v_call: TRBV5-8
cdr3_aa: CASSLEGDMNTEAFF

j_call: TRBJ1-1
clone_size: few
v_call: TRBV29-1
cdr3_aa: CSVGGAEVRSTEAFF

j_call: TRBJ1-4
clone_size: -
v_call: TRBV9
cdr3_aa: CASSKGDSNEKLFF

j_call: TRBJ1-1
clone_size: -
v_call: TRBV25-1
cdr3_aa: CASSEDSNTEAFF

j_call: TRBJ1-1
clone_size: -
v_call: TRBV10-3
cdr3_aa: CAIRQGTNTEAFF

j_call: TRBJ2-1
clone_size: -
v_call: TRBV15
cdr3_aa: CATSRTAPGLAGGKEQFF

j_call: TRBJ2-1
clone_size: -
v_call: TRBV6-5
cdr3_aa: CASSFPGGSEQFF

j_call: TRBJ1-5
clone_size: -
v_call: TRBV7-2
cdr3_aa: CASSLRGSNQPQHF

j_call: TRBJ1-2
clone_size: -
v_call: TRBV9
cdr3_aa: CASSHSADFGGYTF

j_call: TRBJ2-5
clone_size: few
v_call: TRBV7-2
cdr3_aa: CASSPYGQQETQYF

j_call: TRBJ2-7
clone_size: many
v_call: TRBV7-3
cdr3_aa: CASSYGSGGEQYF

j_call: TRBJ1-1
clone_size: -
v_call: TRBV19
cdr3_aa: CATLDRGGTEAFF

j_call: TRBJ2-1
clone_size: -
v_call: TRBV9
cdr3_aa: CASSVTAYNEQFF

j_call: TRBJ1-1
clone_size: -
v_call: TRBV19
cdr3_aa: CASIWATEAFF

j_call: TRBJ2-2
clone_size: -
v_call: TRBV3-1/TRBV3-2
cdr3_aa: CASSQSFGTGELFF

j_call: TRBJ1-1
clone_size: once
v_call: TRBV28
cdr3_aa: CASFARGEAFF

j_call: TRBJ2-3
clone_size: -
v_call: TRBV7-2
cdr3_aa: CASSTRPQLAGEGDTQYF

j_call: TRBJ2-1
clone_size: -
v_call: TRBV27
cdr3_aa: CASTMLAGGYNEQFF

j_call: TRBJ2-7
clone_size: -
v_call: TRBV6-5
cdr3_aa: CASRKPSGHSYEQYF

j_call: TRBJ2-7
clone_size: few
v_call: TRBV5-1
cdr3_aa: CASSLRGQGEPLIEQYF

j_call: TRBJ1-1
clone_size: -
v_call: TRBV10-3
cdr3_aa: CAISESSRAFF

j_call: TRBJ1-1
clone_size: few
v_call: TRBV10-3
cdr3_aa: CAISELQGNTEAFF

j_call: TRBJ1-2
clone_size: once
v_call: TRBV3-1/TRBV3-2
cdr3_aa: CASSQGREGYGYTF

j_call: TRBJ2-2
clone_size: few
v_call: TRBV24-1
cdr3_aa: CATSERGGITGELFF

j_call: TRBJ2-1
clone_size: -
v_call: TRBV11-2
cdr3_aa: CASSLRRLAVGFRYNEQFF

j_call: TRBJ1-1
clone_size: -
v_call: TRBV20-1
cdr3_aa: CSAQGTGVDFF

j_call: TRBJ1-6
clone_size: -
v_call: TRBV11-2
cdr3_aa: CASSSNRGRNSPLHF

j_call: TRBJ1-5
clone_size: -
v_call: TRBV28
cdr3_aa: CASSLIRANQPQHF

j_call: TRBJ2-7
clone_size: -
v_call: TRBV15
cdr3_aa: CATSRVTANYEQYF

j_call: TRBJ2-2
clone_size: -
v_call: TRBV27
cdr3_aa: CASSVMGTTSTGELFF

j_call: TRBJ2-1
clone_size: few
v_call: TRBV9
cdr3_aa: CASSRRTGLGSYNEQFF

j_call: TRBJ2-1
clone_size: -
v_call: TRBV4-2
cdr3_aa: CASSQDGGGGSNEQFF

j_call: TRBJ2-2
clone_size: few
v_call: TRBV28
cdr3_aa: CASSFEGELFF

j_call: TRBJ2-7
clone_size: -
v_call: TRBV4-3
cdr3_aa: CASSQGIPGTSGSGEQYF

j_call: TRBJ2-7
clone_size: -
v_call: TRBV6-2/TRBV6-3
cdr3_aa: CASSYSAVSSYEQYF

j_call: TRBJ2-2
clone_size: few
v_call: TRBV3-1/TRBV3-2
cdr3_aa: CASSQSGGSNTGELFF

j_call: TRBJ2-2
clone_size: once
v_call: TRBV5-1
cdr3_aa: CASSSIEGIGELFF

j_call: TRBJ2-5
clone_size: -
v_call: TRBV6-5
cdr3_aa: CASSYSRVYQETQYF

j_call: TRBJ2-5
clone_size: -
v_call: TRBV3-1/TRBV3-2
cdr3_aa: CASSLRAGRETQYF

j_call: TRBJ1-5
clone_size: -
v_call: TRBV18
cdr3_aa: CASSPQGSDQPQHF